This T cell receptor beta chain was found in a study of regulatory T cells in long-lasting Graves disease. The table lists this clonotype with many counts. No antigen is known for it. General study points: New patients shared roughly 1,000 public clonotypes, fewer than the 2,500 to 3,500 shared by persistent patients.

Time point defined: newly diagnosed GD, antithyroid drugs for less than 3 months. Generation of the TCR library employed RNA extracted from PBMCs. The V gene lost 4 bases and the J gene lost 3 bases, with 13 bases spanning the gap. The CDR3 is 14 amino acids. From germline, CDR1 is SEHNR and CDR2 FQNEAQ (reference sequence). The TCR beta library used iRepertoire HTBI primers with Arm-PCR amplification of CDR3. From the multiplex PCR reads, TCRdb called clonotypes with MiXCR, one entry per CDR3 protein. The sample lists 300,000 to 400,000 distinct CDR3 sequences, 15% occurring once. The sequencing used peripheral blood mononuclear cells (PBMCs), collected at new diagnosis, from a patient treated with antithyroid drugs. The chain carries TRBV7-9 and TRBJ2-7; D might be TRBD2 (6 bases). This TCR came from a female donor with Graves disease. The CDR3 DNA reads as TGTGCCAGCAGCTCGTCGGGACTCCTCTACGAGCAGTACTTC. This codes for CASSSSGLLYEQYF.